This TCR beta chain derives from a study of Graves' ophthalmopathy and Graves' hyperthyroidism. Overall study findings and caveats: Thyroid clonotypes that were expanded above 0.001 frequency mostly also appeared in blood.

TCR beta CDR3 amplification used RNA transcripts. In the first round, RT-PCR was carried out with HTBI primers, and a multiplex PCR formed the second round. TCRdb independently ran MiXCR on the multiplex PCR reads; one entry per CDR3 protein. The sample records about 740,000 distinct CDR3 sequences, 40% being singletons. Patients were excluded if they had other autoimmune diseases or uncontrolled infections, and likewise if pregnancy or lactation applied. This clonotype was seen a handful of times. Its antigen is currently unknown. Sample: peripheral blood. This TCR derives from an adult man with Graves' ophthalmopathy.

CDR3 bases: TGTGCCAGCAGTGGGGGGGCTAATCAGCCCCAGCATTTT. Its protein product is CASSGGANQPQHF. The chain combines TRBV2 with TRBJ1-5; a possible D gene is TRBD1 (6 bases). Germline V gene lookup returns CDR1 SNHLY and CDR2 FYNNEI. This CDR3 contains 13 residues. Trimming shortened V by 4 bases and J by 4 bases, and 8 bases separated the two germline ends. Based on the CDR3 plus reference TRBV2 and TRBJ1-5, the full variable domain is EPEVTQTPSHQVTQMGQEVILRCVPISNHLYFYWYRQILGQKVEFLVSFYNNEISEKSEIFDDQFSVERPDGSNFTLKIRSTKLEDSAMYFCASSGGANQPQHFGDGTRLSIL.